This T cell receptor (beta chain) is from a study of Ad26.COV2.S vaccination and SARS-CoV-2 variants. Study outcomes and limitations: Responses of spike-specific T cells (both CD8+ and CD4+) reportedly showed substantial breadth after vaccination. Researchers reported similar non-spike TCR breadth in vaccine and placebo recipients. Higher spike-specific TCR breadth was found in vaccine recipients than in placebo recipients.

As concerns this clone: Its antigen is not known.

Treatment noted: some 20 received Ad26.COV2.S at low or high dose, single or two shots; 5 received placebo; per-sample allocation not given. After the first vaccine or placebo injection, samples were drawn on day 63. This Boston cohort included adults aged 18-55 years. The CDR3 is made up of 14 amino acids. Trimming left V 2 bases short and J 3 bases short, with 11 bases between. Per germline, CDR1 MNHNS and CDR2 SASEGT. Sequencing used immunoSEQ multiplex PCR; TCRdb keeps in-frame clones, though not all of them. The sample holds 510,000 or so clones, about 83% seen once. This material consisted of peripheral blood, taken in a trial of Ad26.COV2.S vaccine versus placebo. This sequence originates from a person aged 18-60 years who received the Ad26.COV2.S COVID-19 vaccine or a placebo. V usage is TRBV6-1 and J usage is TRBJ2-7, with a possible D match to TRBD1 (6 bases). The CDR3 protein is CASSERGNLYEQYF. As DNA, the CDR3 is TGTGCCAGCAGTGAAAGGGGGAACCTCTACGAGCAGTACTTC.